This is a list of T cell receptor beta chains from one sample in a study of cytomegalovirus exposure and HLA in healthy donors. The method was immunoSEQ multiplex PCR; TCRdb's version includes in-frame clones alone and lacks a portion of them. The sample lists about 130,000 clones, about 81% seen once, with roughly 0.99% in the top ten. Sample: PBMCs. The receptors shown here come from a woman between 25 and 40 years old in good health and CMV-seronegative. The CDR3 runs from the conserved cysteine through the conserved F or W. A D gene is named only where the DNA matches it firmly. Only part of the rows carry a size: once, few, many, or a class if the clone is expanded.

TGTGCCAGCGCGAAAATAACGGATGAGCAGTTCTTC	CASAKITDEQFF	-	TRBV6-6	TRBJ2-1	-
TGTGCCAGCAGGACTAGCGGGAGGGATGAGCAGTTCTTC	CASRTSGRDEQFF	few	TRBV6-5	TRBJ2-1	TRBD2
TGTGCCAGCAGCGTAGATGGGAGCTCCTATAATTCACCCCTCCACTTT	CASSVDGSSYNSPLHF	-	TRBV9	TRBJ1-6	-
TGTGCCAGCAGCTTAGGTCCGACAGCTGAAGCTTTCTTT	CASSLGPTAEAFF	-	TRBV7-9	TRBJ1-1	-
TGCAGCGTTAAGGGAGGTCCTGGCACTGAAGCTTTCTTT	CSVKGGPGTEAFF	-	TRBV29-1	TRBJ1-1	-
TGTGCCAGCAGCTTAGTACGGGACAGGGCCTCAGGGGAGCTGTTTTTT	CASSLVRDRASGELFF	-	TRBV7-9	TRBJ2-2	TRBD1
TGTGCCAGCAAAACAGTCTCTGGAAACACCATATATTTT	CASKTVSGNTIYF	-	TRBV2	TRBJ1-3	-
TGTGCCAGCAGTCCGGAAGGGACACGGCTGTATGGCTACACCTTC	CASSPEGTRLYGYTF	-	TRBV5-5	TRBJ1-2	-
TGTGCCAGCAGCTTAGGCCAGTACAATGAGCAGTTCTTC	CASSLGQYNEQFF	-	TRBV7-9	TRBJ2-1	-
TGTGCCAGCAGCCCTCAGACCGGACTAGCGGCCAACAATGAGCAGTTCTTC	CASSPQTGLAANNEQFF	-	TRBV11-3	TRBJ2-1	TRBD2
TGTGCCAGCTCACCGGGACAGCTTAATGAAAAACTGTTTTTT	CASSPGQLNEKLFF	-	TRBV18	TRBJ1-4	TRBD1
TGCGCCAGCAGCCAAGAGCGGAGCGGGGGAGTGTACGAGCAGTACTTC	CASSQERSGGVYEQYF	-	TRBV4-1	TRBJ2-7	TRBD2
TGTGCCAGCAGCGCCCGAAGTACCGCAGGTCCCTATGGCTACACCTTC	CASSARSTAGPYGYTF	-	TRBV9	TRBJ1-2	-
TGTGCCAGCAGCTTAAGGAAACTAGCTCGGTACAATGAGCAGTTCTTC	CASSLRKLARYNEQFF	-	TRBV11-3	TRBJ2-1	-
TGTGCCAGCAATCTCGGCGCAGGGACTTCCTACGAGCAGTACTTC	CASNLGAGTSYEQYF	-	TRBV6-1	TRBJ2-7	-
TGCAGCGCTCGGGACACCAACACCGGGGAGCTGTTTTTT	CSARDTNTGELFF	-	TRBV29-1	TRBJ2-2	-
TGTGCCAGCAGTTTTACCAGTGGCTCTGGAAACACCATATATTTT	CASSFTSGSGNTIYF	-	TRBV6-6	TRBJ1-3	-
TGTGCCAGCAGACTGGACTCAACCGGGGAGCTGTTTTTT	CASRLDSTGELFF	-	TRBV2	TRBJ2-2	-
TGTGCCAGCAGTTTAGTAGCCTCGGGCACCGGGGAGCTGTTTTTT	CASSLVASGTGELFF	-	TRBV27	TRBJ2-2	-
TGTGCCAGCAGCCACGCTCCAGGGGGACCCAATCAGCCCCAGCATTTT	CASSHAPGGPNQPQHF	-	TRBV4-2	TRBJ1-5	TRBD1
TGTGCCAGCAGCTCTGGCCTTTCGGGAAGCAATCAGCCCCAGCATTTT	CASSSGLSGSNQPQHF	-	TRBV7-9	TRBJ1-5	-
TGTGCCAGCAGACCACCGGGACTAGCGGACACAGATACGCAGTATTTT	CASRPPGLADTDTQYF	-	TRBV7-3	TRBJ2-3	TRBD2
TGTGCCAGCAGCCGGGAGGGTCACATAACTCGGGAGACCCAGTACTTC	CASSREGHITRETQYF	-	TRBV4-2	TRBJ2-5	TRBD2
TGTGCCAGCAGCCAAGGGGCCCTACTCTCTGGAAACACCATATATTTT	CASSQGALLSGNTIYF	-	TRBV14	TRBJ1-3	-
TGTGCCAGCGACCAGGGTTTAGAGCAGTACTTC	CASDQGLEQYF	-	TRBV28	TRBJ2-5	-
TGTGCCAGCAGCGTTGGGACACCCCATAATTCACCCCTCCACTTT	CASSVGTPHNSPLHF	-	TRBV9	TRBJ1-6	-
TGTGCCACCAGCAGAGAAACAGGGGTTATCTATGGCTACACCTTC	CATSRETGVIYGYTF	-	TRBV15	TRBJ1-2	TRBD1
TGTGCCACCAGCAGACCTAAGGGACTTACGTTCAACGAGCAGTACTTC	CATSRPKGLTFNEQYF	-	TRBV15	TRBJ2-7	-
TGTGCCAGTAGTACCCCTCGACAGCCTTGGCACTATGGCTACACCTTC	CASSTPRQPWHYGYTF	-	TRBV19	TRBJ1-2	-
TGTGCCAGCAGCTGGGGACTAGCGGGAGCCGTCACCGGGGAGCTGTTTTTT	CASSWGLAGAVTGELFF	once	TRBV5-5	TRBJ2-2	TRBD2
TGTGCCAGTAGTTCCAGGGGCGGATGGACTGAAGCTTTCTTT	CASSSRGGWTEAFF	-	TRBV19	TRBJ1-1	-
TGTGCCTGGAGCATTGGGGGCGCGGCTTTCTTT	CAWSIGGAAFF	once	TRBV30	TRBJ1-1	-
TGTGCCAGCAGTTACGGAGGGAAACTGAGCACAGATACGCAGTATTTT	CASSYGGKLSTDTQYF	-	TRBV6-5	TRBJ2-3	-
TGTGCCAGTAGTATGGGGCCGGGACAGGGGGCGGACGGCTACACCTTC	CASSMGPGQGADGYTF	-	TRBV19	TRBJ1-2	TRBD1
TGTGCCACCAGCAGCGACAGGGTAAATTCACCCCTCCACTTT	CATSSDRVNSPLHF	once	TRBV15	TRBJ1-6	TRBD1
TGCAGCGTCATTCCGGGACAGGGAGACCCCCACGAGCAGTACTTC	CSVIPGQGDPHEQYF	-	TRBV29-1	TRBJ2-7	TRBD1
TGTGCCAGCAGTTTTCAGGGGGCGCGCACTGAAGCTTTCTTT	CASSFQGARTEAFF	-	TRBV27	TRBJ1-1	TRBD1
TGTGCCAGCAGCCAAGGAACAGGGAGGGGAGAGACCCAGTACTTC	CASSQGTGRGETQYF	-	TRBV4-2	TRBJ2-5	-
TGCGCCAGCAGCCAAGGCGAGCGGAGGGTGAACACTGAAGCTTTCTTT	CASSQGERRVNTEAFF	few	TRBV4-1	TRBJ1-1	-
TGTGCCAGCAGCTTAGCGGGAGGGCCGGTCTACAATGAGCAGTTCTTC	CASSLAGGPVYNEQFF	-	TRBV7-9	TRBJ2-1	TRBD2
TGTGCCAGTAGTATTCGGGGAGCCAAAAACATTCAGTACTTC	CASSIRGAKNIQYF	-	TRBV19	TRBJ2-4	-
TGTGCCAGCAGCACCGGGACAGGGGGCGGCTACACCTTC	CASSTGTGGGYTF	-	TRBV11-3	TRBJ1-2	TRBD1
TGTGCCAGCAGCTGGGGACTAGCGGGAGTGGGGGAGACCCAGTACTTC	CASSWGLAGVGETQYF	-	TRBV7-9	TRBJ2-5	TRBD2
TGCGCCAGCAGCTTCGGACAGGGGGCTTGGGAGACCCAGTACTTC	CASSFGQGAWETQYF	-	TRBV5-1	TRBJ2-5	TRBD1
TGTGCCAGCAGCCTGTGGGGGCAGACACAAGAGACCCAGTACTTC	CASSLWGQTQETQYF	-	TRBV5-4	TRBJ2-5	-
TGTGCCAGCAGCTTAGGGGCTGGACAGCCCCAGCATTTT	CASSLGAGQPQHF	-	TRBV5-6	TRBJ1-5	-
TGTGCCAGTAGTTCCTGGGCGGGGTACGGCTATGGCTACACCTTC	CASSSWAGYGYGYTF	-	TRBV19	TRBJ1-2	-
TGCGCCAGCAGCCTTGGCGAGGGAAGCACAGATACGCAGTATTTT	CASSLGEGSTDTQYF	-	TRBV5-1	TRBJ2-3	-
TGTGCCAGCAGTATCAACCAGGGTCACTCCTACAATGAGCAGTTCTTC	CASSINQGHSYNEQFF	-	TRBV27	TRBJ2-1	-
TGTGCCAGCAGCCGAGACGTAGGGGGGGGCACGAAGACCCAGTACTTC	CASSRDVGGGTKTQYF	-	TRBV4-2	TRBJ2-5	-
TGTGCCAGCAGCTTGGGAGGGGGGGTTGAGACCCAGTACTTC	CASSLGGGVETQYF	-	TRBV5-4	TRBJ2-5	-
TGCGCCAGCAGCCAGACCCCCCCAGGGGCCACTGAAGCTTTCTTT	CASSQTPPGATEAFF	-	TRBV4-3	TRBJ1-1	-
TGTGCCAGCAGCTTGGGGGCGGGAGCGGGGGAAGAGCAGTACTTC	CASSLGAGAGEEQYF	once	TRBV7-2	TRBJ2-5	TRBD2
TGTGCCAGCAGCTCAGGGACAGCATATGGCTACACCTTC	CASSSGTAYGYTF	-	TRBV5-6	TRBJ1-2	TRBD1
TGTGCCAGCAGTGAAGCTGGAGGGACTCGCGGAAACTATGGCTACACCTTC	CASSEAGGTRGNYGYTF	-	TRBV6-1	TRBJ1-2	-
TGTGCCAGCACCCCCGGGACTAGTCGTAGTAATGAGCAGTTCTTC	CASTPGTSRSNEQFF	-	TRBV25-1	TRBJ2-1	TRBD2
TGTGCCAGCAGTCCTAGGACAGGGGGCAATGAGCAGTACTTC	CASSPRTGGNEQYF	once	TRBV27	TRBJ2-5	TRBD1
TGTGCTAGTGGTTGGGCCCTACAAGAGACCCAGTACTTC	CASGWALQETQYF	-	TRBV12-5	TRBJ2-5	-